This T cell receptor (beta chain) stems from a study of T-cell reconstitution after alpha-beta-depleted transplantation in children (TCRdb year 2016). Background on the whole study: Using TCR repertoire profiling, the study quantitatively followed how T-cell immune reconstitution unfolded in children after TCRalphabeta/CD19-depleted allogeneic hematopoietic cell transplantation. What the work shows at the level of the full study, not this receptor alone: In some patients, the high TCRbeta diversity seen at day 60 was put down to recipient T cells and intrathymic progenitors that had survived conditioning. Hyperexpanded clone frequencies declined over subsequent months; after one year, T-cell counts and TCRbeta diversity were mostly attributed to newly produced T cells. The apparently early recovery of alphabetaT-cell counts about two months after transplant reportedly depended on only several hundred rapidly expanded clones that came from non-depleted graft cells.

Receptors were amplified or captured by PCR. The sequencing machine was an Illumina HiSeq 2500. TCR libraries were prepared with molecular barcoding, using unique molecular identifiers to normalize TCRbeta repertoire quantification. Clones were called with MiXCR by TCRdb after fastp trimmed the public reads at Q25, and only in-frame beta chains were retained. Rows with a matching CDR3 protein are joined into one entry that keeps the most common DNA and genes. The sample data list about 170,000 distinct CDR3 sequences, and roughly 10% of these were observed just once. Around 13% of the sample comes from the top ten. The treatment or condition label for this specimen denotes: allogeneic hematopoietic cell transplantation with graft depleted of TCRalphabeta T cells and CD19 B cells. The children who served as transplant recipients had been given grafts of TCRalphabeta/CD19-depleted allogeneic hematopoietic cells.

This clonotype was found a few times. There is no known antigen for this receptor. The input lacks base qualities; no much larger clone sits a single base away. The CDR3 holds 15 amino acids from the cysteine to the phenylalanine. Solely the CDR3 DNA is kept, with 45 bases framed from the first base. V and J lose 6 bases and 2 bases, and a span of 14 bases separates them. CDR1 and CDR2 (LGHDT, YNNKEL) derive from the germline V gene (reference sequence). Specimen: PBMCs, collected before TCRalphabeta/CD19-depleted stem cell transplant. The sequence links TRBV3-1 to TRBJ2-1; TRBD2 is perhaps the D gene, given 5 matching bases. The TCR comes from a boy aged 2 to 10 with acute myeloid leukemia, due to receive a stem cell transplant. The sequenced DNA: TGTGCCAGCAGTCTTGGACTTGGAGCCTACAATGAGCAGTTCTTC. It translates to CASSLGLGAYNEQFF.